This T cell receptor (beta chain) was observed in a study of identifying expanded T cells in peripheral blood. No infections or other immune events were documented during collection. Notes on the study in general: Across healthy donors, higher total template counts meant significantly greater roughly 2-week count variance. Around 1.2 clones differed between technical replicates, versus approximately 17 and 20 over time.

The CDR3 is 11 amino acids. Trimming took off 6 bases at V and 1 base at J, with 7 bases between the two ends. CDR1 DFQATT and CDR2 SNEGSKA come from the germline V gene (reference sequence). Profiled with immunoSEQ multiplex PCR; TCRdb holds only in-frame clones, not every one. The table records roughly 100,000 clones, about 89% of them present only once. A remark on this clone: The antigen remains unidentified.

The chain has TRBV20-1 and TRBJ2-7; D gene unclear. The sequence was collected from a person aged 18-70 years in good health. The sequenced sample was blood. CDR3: CSAAGSYEQYF. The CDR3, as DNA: TGCAGTGCCGCAGGTTCCTACGAGCAGTACTTC.